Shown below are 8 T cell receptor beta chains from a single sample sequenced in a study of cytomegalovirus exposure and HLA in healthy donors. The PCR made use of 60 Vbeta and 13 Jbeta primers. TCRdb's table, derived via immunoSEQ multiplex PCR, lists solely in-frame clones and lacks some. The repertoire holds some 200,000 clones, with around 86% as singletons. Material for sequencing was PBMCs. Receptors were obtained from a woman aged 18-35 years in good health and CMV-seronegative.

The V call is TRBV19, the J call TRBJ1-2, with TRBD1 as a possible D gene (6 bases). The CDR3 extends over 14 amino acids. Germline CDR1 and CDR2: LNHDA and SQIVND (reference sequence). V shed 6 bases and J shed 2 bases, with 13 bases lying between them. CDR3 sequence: CASSGYDRNYGYTF. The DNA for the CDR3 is TGTGCCAGTAGCGGATACGACAGGAACTATGGCTACACCTTC.

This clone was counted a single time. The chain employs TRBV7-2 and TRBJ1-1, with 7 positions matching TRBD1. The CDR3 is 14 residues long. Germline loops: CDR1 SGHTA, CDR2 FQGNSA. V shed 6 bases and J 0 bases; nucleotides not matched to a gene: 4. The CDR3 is CASRGQTVNTEAFF. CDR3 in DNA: TGTGCCAGCAGGGGACAGACAGTGAACACTGAAGCTTTCTTT.

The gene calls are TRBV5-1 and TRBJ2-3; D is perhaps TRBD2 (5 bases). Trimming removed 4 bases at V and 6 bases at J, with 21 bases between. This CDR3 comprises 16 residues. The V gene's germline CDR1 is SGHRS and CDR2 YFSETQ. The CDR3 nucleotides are TGCGCCAGCAGCCCTCAAGTGAGAGTGGGGAGCGATACGCAGTATTTT. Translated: CASSPQVRVGSDTQYF.

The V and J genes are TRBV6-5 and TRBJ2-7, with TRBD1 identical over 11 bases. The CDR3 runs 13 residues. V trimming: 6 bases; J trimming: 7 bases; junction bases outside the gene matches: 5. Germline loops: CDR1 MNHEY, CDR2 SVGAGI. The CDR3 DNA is TGTGCCAGCAGGCTTGGGACAGGGGGAGAGCAGTACTTC. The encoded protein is CASRLGTGGEQYF.

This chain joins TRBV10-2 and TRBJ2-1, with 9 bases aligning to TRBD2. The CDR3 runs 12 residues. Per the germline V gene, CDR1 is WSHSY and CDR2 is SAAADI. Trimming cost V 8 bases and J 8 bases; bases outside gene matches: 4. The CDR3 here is CASQAGGDEQFF. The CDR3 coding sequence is TGCGCCAGCCAAGCGGGGGGCGATGAGCAGTTCTTC.

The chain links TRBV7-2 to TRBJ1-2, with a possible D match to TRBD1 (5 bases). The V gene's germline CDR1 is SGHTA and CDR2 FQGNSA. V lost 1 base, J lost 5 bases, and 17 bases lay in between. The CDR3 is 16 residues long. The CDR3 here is CASSLGGEGAKYGYTF. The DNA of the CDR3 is TGTGCCAGCAGCTTAGGGGGTGAAGGGGCCAAGTATGGCTACACCTTC.

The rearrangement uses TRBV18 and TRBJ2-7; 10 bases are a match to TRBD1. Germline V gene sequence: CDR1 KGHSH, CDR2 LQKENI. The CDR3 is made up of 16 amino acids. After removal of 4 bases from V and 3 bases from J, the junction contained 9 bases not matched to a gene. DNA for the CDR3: TGTGCCAGCTCACTGACCGGGACAGGGGTTTTCTACGAGCAGTACTTC. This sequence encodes CASSLTGTGVFYEQYF.

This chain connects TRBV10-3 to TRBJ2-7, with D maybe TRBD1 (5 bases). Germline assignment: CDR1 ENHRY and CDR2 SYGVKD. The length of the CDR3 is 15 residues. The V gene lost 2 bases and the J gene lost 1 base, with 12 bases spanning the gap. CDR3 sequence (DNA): TGTGCCATCAGTGAGACAGGTAGTTATTCCTACGAGCAGTACTTC. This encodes CAISETGSYSYEQYF.